Each of the 16 T cell receptor beta chains below was sequenced from the same sample in a study of shared clonotypes between healthy human individuals (dated by TCRdb to 2018 to 2021). Library preparation was by the immunoSEQ multiplex PCR assay. In its TCRdb copy, this immuneACCESS table keeps in-frame sequences only and misses some clones. Where compared with another copy, unresolved V genes explain less than half of these, and the others have no known cause. Across this sample there are about 600,000 clones, with 95% to 98% seen only once. The top ten clonotypes cover 0.055% to 0.07% of the sample. Sequences were obtained from naive CD4+ T cells sorted from blood. The cell subset or site label corresponds to: CD45RA+ positively selected. The receptor set was obtained from a woman aged 25 to 45 in good health.

The rearrangement uses TRBV11-2 and TRBJ2-1; 13 nucleotides match TRBD2. CDR1 is SGHAT and CDR2 is FQNNGV in the germline V gene. Germline trimming cut 6 bases from V and 4 bases from J; bases unmatched to any gene: 9. This CDR3 comprises 17 residues. The DNA of the CDR3 is TGTGCCAGCAGAGGGACAGAACTAGCGGGAGGGTACAATGAGCAGTTCTTC. It yields the protein CASRGTELAGGYNEQFF.

A few counts support this clone. Here the CDR3 reads CASLQPSGITGELFF. CDR3 DNA: TGTGCCAGCTTGCAGCCCAGCGGCATCACCGGGGAGCTGTTTTTT. The chain employs TRBV18 and TRBJ2-2; perhaps TRBD2 as D (5 bases). This CDR3 has 15 residues. CDR1 is KGHSH, CDR2 LQKENI, per germline. Trimming pared 7 bases from V and 4 bases from J, leaving 16 bases between.

The genes are TRBV13 and TRBJ1-2, with no clear D. Germline V CDR1 and CDR2: PRHDT, FYEKMQ (reference sequence). This CDR3 contains 17 residues. V lost 3 bases, J lost 2 bases, and 19 bases lay in between. CDR3 nucleotides: TGTGCCAGCAGCTTTGGGTCCGTCTCGAGAGTAAACTATGGCTACACCTTC. Translation gives CASSFGSVSRVNYGYTF.

The chain uses TRBV7-8 and TRBJ1-2; D possibly corresponds to TRBD1 (5 bases). CDR1 and CDR2 from the germline V gene are SGHVS and FQNEAQ. The CDR3 consists of 13 residues. V gave up 2 bases and J gave up 7 bases, with 11 bases separating them. In nucleotides, the CDR3 is TGTGCCAGCAGCTTAAATGGGGGGTTTGGCTACACCTTC. Residues: CASSLNGGFGYTF.

This clone was detected a few times. V gene TRBV19 combines with J gene TRBJ2-7, with 8 bases that match TRBD1. Germline loops: CDR1 LNHDA, CDR2 SQIVND (reference sequence). Trimming took 6 bases from V and 9 from J; bases not matched to a gene: 7. The CDR3 is 12 residues long. The CDR3 DNA reads TGTGCCAGTAGATCGGACAGGGCTGTGCAGTACTTC. The encoded protein is CASRSDRAVQYF. The full variable domain, completed using reference TRBV19 and TRBJ2-7, is DGGITQSPKYLFRKEGQNVTLSCEQNLNHDAMYWYRQDPGQGLRLIYYSQIVNDFQKGDIAEGYSVSREKKESFPLTVTSAQKNPTAFYLCASRSDRAVQYFGPGTRLTVT.

The CDR3 nucleotides are TGTGCCAGCAGCTCGAAAACTAGCGGAGAGACCTACGAGCAGTACTTC. It translates to CASSSKTSGETYEQYF. The V and J genes are TRBV7-6 and TRBJ2-7; TRBD2 agrees at 8 bases. The CDR3 extends over 16 amino acids. Germline V gene lookup returns CDR1 SGHVS and CDR2 FNYEAQ. The junction had 10 bases not matched to a gene; V was cut back by 4 bases and J by 2 bases.

This rearrangement joins TRBV7-7 to TRBJ2-1; the match to TRBD2 covers 12 bases. The CDR3 runs to 16 residues. CDR1 is SSHAT, CDR2 FNYEAQ, per germline (reference sequence). With 5 bases clipped from V and 4 bases from J, the junction kept 6 bases outside the gene matches. Here the CDR3 reads CASSPGLAGQYNEQFF. In nucleotides, the CDR3 is TGTGCCAGCAGCCCAGGACTAGCGGGGCAATACAATGAGCAGTTCTTC.

This chain links TRBV5-4 with TRBJ2-5; possibly TRBD2 for D (7 bases). Germline V gene sequence: CDR1 SGHNT, CDR2 YYREEE (reference sequence). The V and J ends lost 1 base and 4 bases respectively, with 11 bases between them. The CDR3 runs 14 residues. CDR3 residues: CASSLSGGPETQYF. DNA of the CDR3: TGTGCCAGCAGCTTGTCCGGGGGGCCAGAGACCCAGTACTTC.

The chain employs TRBV30 and TRBJ2-1; possibly TRBD2 for D (5 bases). Per the germline V gene, CDR1 is GTSNPN and CDR2 is SVGIG (reference sequence). V shed 1 base and J shed 2 bases, with 9 bases lying between them. The length of the CDR3 is 14 residues. The CDR3: CAWSGELTYNEQFF. DNA for the CDR3: TGTGCCTGGAGTGGGGAGCTTACCTACAATGAGCAGTTCTTC.

As for this clone: Other DNA sequences in the sample encode the same CDR3. The chain is built from TRBV6-5 and TRBJ2-5; D gene ambiguous. Looked up from germline, CDR1 is MNHEY and CDR2 is SVGAGI. There are 13 residues in the CDR3. V lost 5 bases and J lost 3, with 10 bases in between. For the CDR3, the DNA is TGTGCCAGCAGTCCGCCGACGGAAGAGACCCAGTACTTC. It yields the protein CASSPPTEETQYF.

The rearrangement uses TRBV2 and TRBJ2-1, with TRBD2 matching over 11 bases. The CDR3 runs to 14 residues. Trimming took 6 bases from V and 12 from J; bases not matched to a gene: 10. Germline V gene data show CDR1 as SNHLY and CDR2 as FYNNEI. The CDR3 here is CASRGTSGPFVQFF. In DNA, the CDR3 is TGTGCCAGCAGGGGGACTAGCGGCCCGTTTGTGCAGTTCTTC.

V is TRBV5-4 and J is TRBJ2-1; TRBD1 matches 11 bases. The germline V gene has CDR1 SGHNT and CDR2 YYREEE (reference sequence). Trimming at V came to 2 bases and at J to 9 bases, leaving 10 bases not matched to a gene. This CDR3 is built from 16 residues. CDR3 loop: CASSLHGQGAYTEQFF. CDR3 bases: TGTGCCAGCAGCTTACACGGACAGGGGGCGTATACTGAGCAGTTCTTC.

V gene TRBV19 combines with J gene TRBJ2-1; D is ambiguous. The germline V gene has CDR1 LNHDA and CDR2 SQIVND (reference sequence). V lost 3 bases, J lost 12 bases, and 12 bases lay in between. The CDR3 extends over 12 amino acids. This chain's CDR3 is CASSMSAYGQFF. CDR3 bases: TGTGCCAGTAGTATGAGCGCGTATGGGCAGTTCTTC.

This clone was seen only once. This chain links TRBV15 with TRBJ1-3; 9 bases are shared with TRBD1. The V gene end was trimmed by 3 bases and the J gene end by 8 bases; junction bases not matched to a gene: 8. The CDR3 totals 15 residues. CDR1 is LNHNV, CDR2 YYDKDF, per germline (reference sequence). This CDR3 is CATSRGTGRSDTIYF. For the CDR3, the DNA is TGTGCCACCAGCAGGGGGACAGGGAGAAGTGACACCATATATTTT.

V and J are TRBV27 and TRBJ1-5; the D gene is possibly TRBD1 (5 bases). Trimming stripped 7 bases from V and 3 bases from J, with 10 bases between. CDR1 and CDR2 from the germline V gene are MNHEY and SMNVEV (reference sequence). The CDR3 sequence is 13 residues long. The CDR3 loop is CASTPGINQPQHF. In DNA form, the CDR3 reads TGTGCCAGCACCCCAGGGATCAATCAGCCCCAGCATTTT.

This chain links TRBV2 with TRBJ2-3; unclear D gene. The germline gives CDR1 SNHLY, CDR2 FYNNEI. V lost 3 bases to trimming and J lost 2 bases, with 12 bases between them. This CDR3 comprises 15 residues. The CDR3 nucleotides read TGTGCCAGCAGTGAGGATGGCGGCTACACAGATACGCAGTATTTT. It codes for CASSEDGGYTDTQYF.